The 31 T cell receptor beta chains below all came from one sample that was sequenced in a study of T cell responses to AZD1222 COVID-19 vaccine (TCRdb year 2021). The receptor library was made with the immunoSEQ multiplex PCR assay. TCRdb retrieved this table from immuneACCESS and kept in-frame rearrangements only. Not all clones are present; in checked studies, unresolved V genes account for under half, and no reason is known for the remainder. For this sample there are some 100,000 clones; about 91% appear just once. 7% to 9% of the sample comes from the top ten. This specimen's time point label, interpreted: baseline before first vaccination. The input for sequencing was peripheral blood, taken on day 0 of AZD1222 vaccination. All receptors come from an adult in good health.

V and J are TRBV19 and TRBJ1-5; weak D call: TRBD1 (6 bases). This CDR3 is built from 20 residues. Between the trimmed V and J ends, which lost 5 bases and 2 bases, there was a span of 28 bases. From germline, CDR1 is LNHDA and CDR2 SQIVND (reference sequence). CDR3 residues: CASSVFPGHRQHIRNQPQHF. CDR3 DNA sequence: TGTGCCAGTAGTGTTTTTCCGGGACACCGCCAGCACATACGCAATCAGCCCCAGCATTTT.

Concerning this clone itself: The sample holds other DNA sequences that translate to the same CDR3. The CDR3 DNA sequence: TGCGCCAGCAGCTTTACAGGGGGGACTGAAGCTTTCTTT. Protein: CASSFTGGTEAFF. The rearrangement uses TRBV5-1 and TRBJ1-1; 8 nucleotides match TRBD1. The V and J ends lost 2 bases and 5 bases, in that order; junction bases with no gene match: 2. The CDR3 extends over 13 amino acids. Germline V gene lookup returns CDR1 SGHRS and CDR2 YFSETQ.

V gene TRBV4-3 combines with J gene TRBJ2-7; no definite D call. Trimming removed 2 bases from V and 2 bases from J, with 10 bases in between. The CDR3 is made up of 14 amino acids. Germline V gene lookup returns CDR1 LGHNA and CDR2 YSLEER. CDR3 sequence reads: CASSQRVGAYEQYF. In DNA, the CDR3 is TGCGCCAGCAGCCAACGAGTTGGGGCCTACGAGCAGTACTTC.

The chain combines TRBV19 with TRBJ1-4, with TRBD1 identical over 10 bases. The CDR3 has 15 amino acids. CDR1 and CDR2 (germline): LNHDA, SQIVND (reference sequence). J was trimmed by 3 bases and V by 8 bases; bases with no gene match: 6. The chain's CDR3 is CASSDRGLANEKLFF. CDR3 bases: TGTGCCAGTTCCGACAGGGGGCTAGCTAATGAAAAACTGTTTTTT.

This clone was detected only once. The chain joins TRBV14 to TRBJ1-6; no firm D call. The ends were cut back, 0 bases at V and 10 bases at J, with 7 bases in the middle. CDR3 length: 13 residues. Germline CDR1 and CDR2: SGHDN and FVKESK. DNA for the CDR3: TGTGCCAGCAGCCAAGATCGGAGGTCACCCCTCCACTTT. Amino acids: CASSQDRRSPLHF.

The V gene is TRBV19, the J gene TRBJ2-3; 7 bases are shared with TRBD2. V trimming: 8 bases; J trimming: 2 bases; junction bases outside the gene matches: 10. The germline gives CDR1 LNHDA, CDR2 SQIVND (reference sequence). The CDR3 runs 15 residues. The DNA of the CDR3 is TGTGCCAGTGGGTTTCTTGCGGGAGTCACAGATACGCAGTATTTT. Translation: CASGFLAGVTDTQYF.

The chain employs TRBV18 and TRBJ1-3; D unclear. The germline V gene has CDR1 KGHSH and CDR2 LQKENI. V lost 4 bases and J 4 bases, leaving 11 bases between the germline ends. The CDR3 runs 14 residues. The CDR3 protein is CASSRPAGGNTIYF. CDR3 bases: TGTGCCAGCTCACGACCAGCGGGGGGAAACACCATATATTTT.

This clone showed up just a few times. V gene TRBV30 combines with J gene TRBJ1-3; D unresolved. Trimming took off 1 base at V and 2 bases at J, with 3 bases between the two ends. CDR1 GTSNPN and CDR2 SVGIG come from the germline V gene (reference sequence). This CDR3 is 12 amino acids long. This CDR3 is CAWSGTGNTIYF. CDR3 nucleotides: TGTGCCTGGAGTGGTACTGGAAACACCATATATTTT.

This chain links TRBV7-2 with TRBJ2-3; D not certain. Germline lookup yields CDR1 SGHTA and CDR2 FQGNSA. CDR3 length: 14 residues. The V end lost 1 base, the J end lost 0 bases, and 5 bases lay between the germline ends. CDR3 sequence: CASSLGMSTDTQYF. The CDR3 nucleotides read TGTGCCAGCAGCTTAGGGATGAGCACAGATACGCAGTATTTT. Full variable domain (missing parts from reference TRBV7-2 and TRBJ2-3): GAGVSQSPSNKVTEKGKDVELRCDPISGHTALYWYRQSLGQGLEFLIYFQGNSAPDKSGLPSDRFSAERTGGSVSTLTIQRTQQEDSAVYLCASSLGMSTDTQYFGPGTRLTVL.

DNA of the CDR3: TGTGCCAGCACAGGGCCCTCAAAGGCGACCCAGTACTTC. Its translation is CASTGPSKATQYF. This chain links TRBV6-6 with TRBJ2-5; maybe TRBD1 (5 bases). The CDR3 runs to 13 residues. Germline values: CDR1 MNHNY, CDR2 SVGAGI (reference sequence). V shed 7 bases and J shed 7 bases, with 16 bases lying between them.

Here the CDR3 DNA reads TGTGCCAGCAGCTTAGGCGCCAGGGTGGGCGATGAGCAGTTCTTC. Its translation: CASSLGARVGDEQFF. The chain uses TRBV7-2 and TRBJ2-1, with D possibly matching TRBD1 (5 bases). The CDR3 extends over 15 amino acids. Germline assignment: CDR1 SGHTA and CDR2 FQGNSA. V was cut by 1 base and J by 8 bases, with 15 bases left in between.

This chain connects TRBV27 to TRBJ1-1; a possible D gene is TRBD1 (5 bases). The germline gives CDR1 MNHEY, CDR2 SMNVEV (reference sequence). Trimming shortened V by 2 bases and J by 7 bases, and 8 bases separated the two germline ends. The CDR3 runs 12 residues. In DNA form, the CDR3 reads TGTGCCAGCAGTTTACGGGGGGGTGAAGCTTTCTTT. It yields the protein CASSLRGGEAFF.

This sequence joins TRBV5-1 and TRBJ2-2; D gene uncertain. The CDR3 has 14 amino acids. The germline CDR1 and CDR2 sequences are SGHRS and YFSETQ. Between the trimmed V and J ends, which lost 4 bases and 6 bases, there was a span of 13 bases. As DNA, the CDR3 is TGCGCCAGCAGCGACTCCCAGGTTCCCGGGGAGCTGTTTTTT. Its translation is CASSDSQVPGELFF.

The rearrangement uses TRBV5-1 and TRBJ1-1; D not certain. V lost 0 bases and J lost 3, with 9 bases in between. CDR3 length: 14 residues. Germline V gene lookup returns CDR1 SGHRS and CDR2 YFSETQ. CDR3 DNA sequence: TGCGCCAGCAGCTTGGCCCGGGGTTACACTGAAGCTTTCTTT. This gives the protein CASSLARGYTEAFF.

V and J are TRBV6-5 and TRBJ2-7; D ambiguous. Per the germline V gene, CDR1 is MNHEY and CDR2 is SVGAGI. The CDR3 is 16 amino acids. Trimming removed 0 bases from V and 1 base from J, with 13 bases in between. Here the CDR3 reads CASSYSNGPRSYEQYF. The CDR3 nucleotides read TGTGCCAGCAGTTACTCGAATGGGCCCAGGTCCTACGAGCAGTACTTC.

The chain combines TRBV29-1 with TRBJ2-1; 11 nucleotides agree with TRBD2. V shed 8 bases, J shed 4 bases, and the junction held 4 bases outside the gene matches. Germline CDR1 is SQVTM and CDR2 is ANQGSEA. The CDR3 extends over 13 amino acids. The CDR3, as DNA: TGCAGCACCGGGACTAGCGGATACAATGAGCAGTTCTTC. Translation gives CSTGTSGYNEQFF.

V usage is TRBV10-2 and J usage is TRBJ1-6; D gene uncertain. CDR1 and CDR2 (germline): WSHSY, SAAADI. The CDR3 is 15 residues long. Between the trimmed V and J ends, which lost 3 bases and 8 bases, there was a span of 14 bases. DNA of the CDR3: TGCGCCAGCAGTGAAATCGGCGGTGGTGATTCACCCCTCCACTTT. Its protein product is CASSEIGGGDSPLHF.

The V call is TRBV3-1 (or the pseudogene TRBV3-2), the J call TRBJ2-3; TRBD2 agrees at 13 bases. The CDR3 contains 17 residues. Germline loops: CDR1 LGHDT, CDR2 YNNKEL (reference sequence). Unmatched junction bases numbered 6, after V lost 3 bases and J lost 3 bases. CDR3 residues: CASSHPGLAGFTDTQYF. CDR3 in DNA: TGTGCCAGCAGCCACCCGGGACTAGCGGGATTTACAGATACGCAGTATTTT.

The CDR3: CASSDRTGGNQPQHF. In DNA form, the CDR3 reads TGTGCCAGCAGTGACCGGACAGGGGGAAACCAGCCCCAGCATTTT. The chain carries TRBV2 and TRBJ1-5; 10 nucleotides align to TRBD1. V lost 3 bases to trimming and J lost 7 bases; unmatched junction nucleotides: 6. Germline CDR1 is SNHLY and CDR2 is FYNNEI. The CDR3 totals 15 residues.

The V and J genes are TRBV18 and TRBJ1-5; tentatively, D is TRBD1 (5 bases). This CDR3 has 14 residues. CDR1 and CDR2 from the germline V gene are KGHSH and LQKENI. V lost 2 bases and J 1 base, leaving 6 bases between the germline ends. The CDR3 DNA reads as TGTGCCAGCTCACCAGGGGCCAGCAATCAGCCCCAGCATTTT. It specifies CASSPGASNQPQHF.

The rearrangement joins TRBV24-1 to TRBJ2-3; 10 bases are a match to TRBD1. This CDR3 is built from 15 residues. The trim removed 6 bases at V and 6 bases at J, leaving 8 bases unmatched. The germline V gene encodes CDR1 KGHDR and CDR2 SFDVKD. In DNA, the CDR3 is TGTGCCACCAGTCCGGACAGGGGGTCACCCGATACGCAGTATTTT. Its protein is CATSPDRGSPDTQYF.

The chain employs TRBV7-2 and TRBJ1-4; 9 bases are a match to TRBD1. This CDR3 has 15 residues. Per the germline V gene, CDR1 is SGHTA and CDR2 is FQGNSA. J was trimmed by 6 bases and V by 5 bases; bases with no gene match: 7. DNA for the CDR3: TGTGCCAGCAGCGCCTACAGGGGGCGGGATGAAAAACTGTTTTTT. It translates to CASSAYRGRDEKLFF. Full variable domain (missing parts from reference TRBV7-2 and TRBJ1-4): GAGVSQSPSNKVTEKGKDVELRCDPISGHTALYWYRQSLGQGLEFLIYFQGNSAPDKSGLPSDRFSAERTGGSVSTLTIQRTQQEDSAVYLCASSAYRGRDEKLFFGSGTQLSVL.

This chain joins TRBV11-3 and TRBJ2-7; TRBD1 matches 9 bases. J was trimmed by 6 bases and V by 2 bases; bases with no gene match: 2. There are 13 residues in the CDR3. Germline values: CDR1 SGHNT, CDR2 YENEEA. For the CDR3, the DNA is TGTGCCAGCAGCTTAACGGACAGGGGCGAGCAGTACTTC. Translation: CASSLTDRGEQYF.

J is TRBJ1-5 and V is TRBV3-1 (or the pseudogene TRBV3-2), with TRBD1 identical over 11 bases. The ends lost 0 bases at V and 6 bases at J; junction bases unmatched: 13. Germline CDR1 reads LGHDT; CDR2 reads YNNKEL (reference sequence). The CDR3 has 19 amino acids. The CDR3 spells CASSQDLSPGQGGSQPQHF. CDR3 sequence (DNA): TGTGCCAGCAGCCAAGATCTTTCCCCGGGACAGGGGGGCAGTCAGCCCCAGCATTTT.

The V call is TRBV19, the J call TRBJ2-1; D is uncertain. Germline-derived CDR1 and CDR2 are LNHDA and SQIVND (reference sequence). V was clipped by 2 bases and J by 9 bases, with 11 bases between them. The CDR3 has 13 residues. CDR3 sequence: CASSITVYVEQFF. CDR3 in DNA: TGTGCCAGTAGTATAACGGTCTACGTTGAGCAGTTCTTC. Full variable domain (rest looked up from reference TRBV19 and TRBJ2-1): DGGITQSPKYLFRKEGQNVTLSCEQNLNHDAMYWYRQDPGQGLRLIYYSQIVNDFQKGDIAEGYSVSREKKESFPLTVTSAQKNPTAFYLCASSITVYVEQFFGPGTRLTVL.

This clone showed up just once. The chain employs TRBV18 and TRBJ1-1; no clear D. The V gene lost 1 base and the J gene lost 1 base, with 10 bases spanning the gap. From germline, CDR1 is KGHSH and CDR2 LQKENI. The CDR3 contains 15 residues. The CDR3 DNA follows: TGTGCCAGCTCACCACTGGCTCCAGGGAACACTGAAGCTTTCTTT. It translates to CASSPLAPGNTEAFF.

The J gene is TRBJ2-7, the V gene TRBV18; 7 positions match TRBD1. The germline V gene encodes CDR1 KGHSH and CDR2 LQKENI. V lost 3 bases to trimming and J lost 4 bases; unmatched junction nucleotides: 3. The CDR3 spans 13 residues. CDR3 loop: CASSPGTDYEQYF. The DNA of the CDR3 is TGTGCCAGCTCACCGGGGACAGATTACGAGCAGTACTTC.

The chain is built from TRBV24-1 and TRBJ1-6; D not certain. Germline V gene sequence: CDR1 KGHDR, CDR2 SFDVKD. V lost 9 bases to trimming and J lost 4 bases, with 15 bases between them. The CDR3 totals 15 residues. CDR3 nucleotide sequence: TGTGCCACCCACTGGAAACTAAGATATAATTCACCCCTCCACTTT. The encoded protein is CATHWKLRYNSPLHF.

The chain has TRBV10-3 and TRBJ2-5; D is undetermined. Trimming stripped 2 bases from V and 5 bases from J, with 9 bases between. The CDR3 length is 13 residues. Germline CDR1 reads ENHRY; CDR2 reads SYGVKD. CDR3 sequence: CAISEGQWETQYF. The CDR3 nucleotides are TGTGCCATCAGTGAGGGCCAGTGGGAGACCCAGTACTTC.

The chain carries TRBV12-5 and TRBJ2-7; D is undetermined. CDR3 length: 15 amino acids. Germline loops: CDR1 LGHNT, CDR2 FRNRAP. Trimming cost V 6 bases and J 3 bases, with 18 bases left between them. In DNA form, the CDR3 reads TGTGCTAGTGGCCCCGTGTCGGCGCTACTCTACGAGCAGTACTTC. This translates into CASGPVSALLYEQYF.

V gene TRBV5-4 combines with J gene TRBJ2-1; 8 bases are a match to TRBD2. Germline loops: CDR1 SGHNT, CDR2 YYREEE (reference sequence). There are 14 residues in the CDR3. V was clipped by 1 base and J by 7 bases; unmatched bases: 4. The chain's CDR3 is CASSLNGRGNEQFF. The CDR3 DNA follows: TGTGCCAGCAGCTTGAACGGGAGGGGGAATGAGCAGTTCTTC.